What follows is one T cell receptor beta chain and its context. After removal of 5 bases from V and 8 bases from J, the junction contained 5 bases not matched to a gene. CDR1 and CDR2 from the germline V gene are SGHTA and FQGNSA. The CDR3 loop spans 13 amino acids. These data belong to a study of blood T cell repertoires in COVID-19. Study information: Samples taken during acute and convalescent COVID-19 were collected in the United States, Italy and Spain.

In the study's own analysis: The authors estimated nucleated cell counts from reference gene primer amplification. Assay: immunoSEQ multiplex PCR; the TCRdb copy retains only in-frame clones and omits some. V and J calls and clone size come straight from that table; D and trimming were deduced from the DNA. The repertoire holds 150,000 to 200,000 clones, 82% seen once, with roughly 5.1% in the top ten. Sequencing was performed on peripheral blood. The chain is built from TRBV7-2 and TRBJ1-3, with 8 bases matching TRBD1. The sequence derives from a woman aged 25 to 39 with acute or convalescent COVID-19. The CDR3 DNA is TGTGCCAGCAGCCAAACAGGGGGGTACACCATATATTTT. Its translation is CASSQTGGYTIYF.